This T cell receptor (beta chain) was identified during a study of blood T cell repertoires in COVID-19. Study-level information: Some COVID-19 samples were acute and others convalescent; all came from the United States, Italy and Spain. PBMCs, B-cell-depleted T cells, or T cells were the source of the cDNA or gDNA that made up the material.

How the authors handled the data: By means of reference gene primer amplification, nucleated cell counts were estimated. Assay: immunoSEQ multiplex PCR; the TCRdb copy retains only in-frame clones and omits some. V and J calls and clone size are as listed in that table; D and trimming were resolved from the DNA. The sample consists of about 210,000 clones, 88% of them appearing once. The V and J ends lost 2 bases and 12 bases, in that order; junction bases with no gene match: 11. The length of the CDR3 is 15 residues. From germline, CDR1 is LNHDA and CDR2 SQIVND (reference sequence). Sample: peripheral blood. This clonotype was sampled from a man in his sixties or seventies with acute or convalescent COVID-19. The chain has TRBV19 and TRBJ2-1; TRBD2 agrees at 9 bases. The CDR3 here is CASSISGTSPPPQFF. CDR3 in DNA: TGTGCCAGTAGTATATCCGGGACTAGCCCTCCGCCGCAGTTCTTC. Drawing the rest from reference TRBV19 and TRBJ2-1, the complete variable domain is DGGITQSPKYLFRKEGQNVTLSCEQNLNHDAMYWYRQDPGQGLRLIYYSQIVNDFQKGDIAEGYSVSREKKESFPLTVTSAQKNPTAFYLCASSISGTSPPPQFFGPGTRLTVL.